This TCR beta chain came from a study of blood T cell repertoires in COVID-19. Trimming removed 5 bases at V and 8 bases at J, with 31 bases between. Germline lookup yields CDR1 MNHNY and CDR2 SVGAGI (reference sequence). This CDR3 has 19 residues. Authors' methods: Nucleated cell counts were estimated from reference gene primer amplification. Only in-frame clones appear in the TCRdb table, and some are missing; sequencing was by immunoSEQ multiplex PCR. The V and J calls and clone size were taken over from that table, and D and trimming were inferred from the DNA. The profile covers hundreds of thousands of clones, with over 75% appearing a single time and approximately 2.1% taken by the ten largest. Assignments of participants to cohorts depended upon their own reported clinical history. This clone is a singleton in its sample.

The sequence came from a woman in her thirties or forties with acute COVID-19. This chain connects TRBV6-6 to TRBJ2-1; maybe TRBD2 (8 bases). Sequenced: PBMCs or T cells enriched from blood (not recorded which). In DNA, the CDR3 is TGTGCCAGCAGTCTCCCTTTAACCCGGGACAGCGGACTAGCTTATGAGCAGTTCTTC. Encoded protein: CASSLPLTRDSGLAYEQFF.